This T cell receptor (beta chain) was documented in a study of PD-1 and CTLA-4 blockade in melanoma. V lost 3 bases to trimming and J lost 0 bases, with 21 bases between them. Germline V gives CDR1 LGHNA, CDR2 YSLEER. The CDR3 consists of 20 residues. Method: immunoSEQ multiplex PCR; TCRdb's copy keeps in-frame clones and lacks some. Of fewer than 7,500 clones listed, 80% are singletons. This receptor was obtained from a human donor with melanoma. The chain links TRBV4-3 to TRBJ2-6, with D possibly TRBD1 on 5 matching bases. Source: CD8+ T cells from peripheral blood, taken before anti-PD-1 treatment. This chain's CDR3 is CASSHRLGQEKSSGANVLTF. The CDR3 DNA reads as TGCGCCAGCAGCCACCGCCTCGGACAAGAAAAGTCCTCTGGGGCCAACGTCCTGACTTTC.